This T cell receptor (beta chain) derives from a study of human T cells and chemical hapten exposure. Study at large: TCR yields per sample varied, mainly owing to small pooled library volume differences.

MiXCR, run by TCRdb on the RACE reads, gives a single entry per CDR3 protein. The sample holds under 40,000 distinct CDR3 sequences, around 6.5% seen once. Time point here: patch test 1, 2 weeks after DPC sensitization. As for treatment: therapeutic diphenylcyclopropenone sensitization with weekly scalp DPC. The study extracted total RNA from unfractionated whole blood. In this sample, this clonotype turned up many times. The CDR3 contains 13 residues. The germline gives CDR1 SGHAT, CDR2 FQNNGV. Trimming pared 5 bases from V and 2 bases from J, leaving 10 bases between. The chain employs TRBV11-2 and TRBJ2-7; the D is unclear. The clonotype was recovered from a woman aged 25 to 39 with alopecia areata. Some clones in this sample may be carry-over from other donors' samples. The input for sequencing was whole blood, taken in connection with sensitization to the hapten diphenylcyclopropenone (DPC). The DNA for the CDR3 is TGTGCCAGCAGCCTCGGCAGCCCCTACGAGCAGTACTTC. Its protein is CASSLGSPYEQYF.